One TCR beta chain is described in this entry. Its antigen is unidentified. PCR primers comprised 60 Vbeta and 13 Jbeta primers. In the study's own analysis: In a later analysis, approximately 80 million unique TCR beta chains included roughly 11 million shared by two or more donors. Only in-frame clones appear in the TCRdb table, and some are missing; sequencing was by immunoSEQ multiplex PCR. The V and J calls and clone size were taken over from that table, and D and trimming were inferred from the DNA. Of some 130,000 clones listed, approximately 70% are singletons. The sample originates from a study of cytomegalovirus exposure and HLA in healthy donors. Nominal health characterized the donors when sampled, though unrecorded immune exposures were likely. The CDR3 contains 12 residues. Germline V gene data show CDR1 as MNHEY and CDR2 as SVGAGI. The V segment lost 6 bases and the J segment 6 bases; nucleotides outside the gene matches: 4.

Findings and limits, study-wide: The authors assumed roughly uniform sequencing depth across donors for presence/absence analyses. The listing of some 170 TCR beta chains classed them as cytomegalovirus-associated.

The chain joins TRBV6-5 to TRBJ2-7; 8 bases are a match to TRBD1. This clonotype was sampled from a human donor in good health. The sequenced sample consisted of PBMCs. CDR3 residues: CASRQGVGEQYF. For the CDR3, the DNA is TGTGCCAGCAGACAGGGGGTAGGCGAGCAGTACTTC.